Given below is one TCR beta chain in context. This sample is part of a study of blood T cell repertoires in COVID-19. On the study more broadly: Samples of COVID-19 (acute and convalescent) were obtained from the United States, Italy and Spain. T cells, B-cell-depleted T cells, or PBMCs provided the cDNA or gDNA that served as material.

How the authors handled the data: From reference gene primer amplification, estimates of nucleated cell counts were derived. Profiled with immunoSEQ multiplex PCR; TCRdb holds only in-frame clones, not every one. The V and J calls and clone size were taken over from that table, and D and trimming were inferred from the DNA. The sample shows about 120,000 clones, 75% to 90% of them seen only once. CDR1 LNHNV and CDR2 YYDKDF come from the germline V gene (reference sequence). CDR3 size: 17 residues. V gave up 3 bases and J gave up 0 bases, with 14 bases separating them. The source of this sequence is a man aged 70 or older with active or convalescent COVID-19. Sequencing input: peripheral blood. The chain combines TRBV15 with TRBJ2-2, with D possibly TRBD2 on 6 matching bases. CDR3 residues: CATSRAGAGPNTGELFF. The CDR3 DNA reads TGTGCCACCAGCAGGGCCGGTGCGGGGCCGAACACCGGGGAGCTGTTTTTT.